This TCR beta chain was sequenced in a study of cytomegalovirus exposure and HLA in healthy donors. Points from the study as a whole: Several of the most significant clusters appeared, in a later analysis, to be linked to common viral pathogens. A later analysis linked a missense DCLRE1C variant to TCR beta V- and J-gene trimming. The authors later found most CMV-associated TCR beta chains appeared HLA-restricted.

As concerns this clone: The antigen remains unidentified.

The PCR ran on 60 Vbeta and 13 Jbeta primers. The repertoire was sequenced with immunoSEQ multiplex PCR; TCRdb's copy has only in-frame clones and lacks some. The sample yields roughly 140,000 clones, roughly 82% seen once. Germline CDR1 reads MNHEY; CDR2 reads SVGAGI. Trimming cost V 7 bases and J 3 bases; bases outside gene matches: 8. This CDR3 is built from 14 residues. The rearrangement uses TRBV6-5 and TRBJ1-1, with TRBD1 identical over 7 bases. Input material: PBMCs. The receptor was derived from a woman aged 50 to 60 in good health and CMV-seropositive. In DNA, the CDR3 is TGTGCCAGCATTGCCAGGGGGATCGACACTGAAGCTTTCTTT. Protein product: CASIARGIDTEAFF.